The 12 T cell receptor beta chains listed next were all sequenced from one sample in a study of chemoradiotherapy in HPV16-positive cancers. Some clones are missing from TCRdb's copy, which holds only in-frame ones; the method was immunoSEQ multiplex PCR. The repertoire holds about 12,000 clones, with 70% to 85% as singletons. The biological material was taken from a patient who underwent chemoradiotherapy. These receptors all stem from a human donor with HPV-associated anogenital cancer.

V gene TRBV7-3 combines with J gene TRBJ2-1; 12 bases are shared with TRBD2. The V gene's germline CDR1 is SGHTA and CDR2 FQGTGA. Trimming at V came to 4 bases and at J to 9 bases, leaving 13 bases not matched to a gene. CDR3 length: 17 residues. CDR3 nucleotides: TGTGCCAGCAGCTCTTCCCCTAGCGGGGGGGCTCGGGGTGAGCAGTTCTTC. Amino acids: CASSSSPSGGARGEQFF.

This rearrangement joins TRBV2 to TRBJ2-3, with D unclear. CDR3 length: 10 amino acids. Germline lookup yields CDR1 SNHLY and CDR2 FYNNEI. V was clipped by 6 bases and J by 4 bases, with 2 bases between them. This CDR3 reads CASSSDTQYF. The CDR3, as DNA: TGTGCCAGCAGCTCAGATACGCAGTATTTT.

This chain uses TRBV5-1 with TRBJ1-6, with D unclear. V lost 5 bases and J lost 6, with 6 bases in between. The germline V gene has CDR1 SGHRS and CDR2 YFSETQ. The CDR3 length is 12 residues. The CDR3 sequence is CASRDSNSPLHF. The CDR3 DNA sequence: TGCGCCAGCAGGGATTCTAATTCACCCCTCCACTTT.

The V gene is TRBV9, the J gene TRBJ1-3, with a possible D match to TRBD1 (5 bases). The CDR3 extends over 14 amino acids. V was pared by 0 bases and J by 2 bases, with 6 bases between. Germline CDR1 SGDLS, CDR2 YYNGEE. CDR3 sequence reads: CASSVARAGNTIYF. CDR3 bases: TGTGCCAGCAGCGTAGCCAGGGCTGGAAACACCATATATTTT.

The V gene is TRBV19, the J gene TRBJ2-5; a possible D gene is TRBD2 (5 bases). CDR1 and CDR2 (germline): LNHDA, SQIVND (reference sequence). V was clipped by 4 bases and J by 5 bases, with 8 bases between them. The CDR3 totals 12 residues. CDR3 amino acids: CASSTRGETQYF. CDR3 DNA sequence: TGTGCCAGTAGTACCCGGGGTGAGACCCAGTACTTC.

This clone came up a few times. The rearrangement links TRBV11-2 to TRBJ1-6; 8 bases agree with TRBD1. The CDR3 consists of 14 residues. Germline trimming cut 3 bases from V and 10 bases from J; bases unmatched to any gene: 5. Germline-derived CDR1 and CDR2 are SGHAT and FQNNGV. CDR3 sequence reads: CASSFGPGGSPLHF. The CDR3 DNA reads TGTGCCAGCAGCTTTGGTCCAGGGGGCTCACCCCTCCACTTT. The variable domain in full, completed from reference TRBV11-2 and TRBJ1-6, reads EAGVAQSPRYKIIEKRQSVAFWCNPISGHATLYWYQQILGQGPKLLIQFQNNGVVDDSQLPKDRFSAERLKGVDSTLKIQPAKLEDSAVYLCASSFGPGGSPLHFGNGTRLTVT.

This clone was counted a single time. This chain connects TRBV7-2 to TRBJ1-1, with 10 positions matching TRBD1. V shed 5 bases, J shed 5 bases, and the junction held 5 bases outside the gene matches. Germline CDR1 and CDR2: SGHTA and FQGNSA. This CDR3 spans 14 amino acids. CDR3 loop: CASSEDRGGTEAFF. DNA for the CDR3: TGTGCCAGCAGCGAGGACAGGGGGGGAACTGAAGCTTTCTTT.

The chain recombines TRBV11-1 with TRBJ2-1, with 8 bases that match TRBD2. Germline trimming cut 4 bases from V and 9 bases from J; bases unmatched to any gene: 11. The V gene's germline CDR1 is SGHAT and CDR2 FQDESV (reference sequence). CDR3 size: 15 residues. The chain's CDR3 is CASSSGLVPIVEQFF. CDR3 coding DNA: TGTGCCAGCAGCTCGGGACTAGTCCCAATTGTTGAGCAGTTCTTC.

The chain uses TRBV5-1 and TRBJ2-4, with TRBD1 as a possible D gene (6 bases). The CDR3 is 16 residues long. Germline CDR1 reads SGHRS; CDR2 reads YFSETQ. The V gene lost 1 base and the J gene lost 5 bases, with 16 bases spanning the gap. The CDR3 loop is CASSLTGTQGQNIQYF. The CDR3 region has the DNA TGCGCCAGCAGCTTGACAGGGACACAAGGCCAAAACATTCAGTACTTC.

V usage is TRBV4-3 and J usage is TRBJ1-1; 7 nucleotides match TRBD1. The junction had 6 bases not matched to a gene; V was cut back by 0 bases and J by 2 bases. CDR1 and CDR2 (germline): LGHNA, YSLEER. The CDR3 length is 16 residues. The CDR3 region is CASSQDWRGRNTEAFF. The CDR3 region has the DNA TGCGCCAGCAGCCAAGATTGGAGGGGGCGAAACACTGAAGCTTTCTTT.

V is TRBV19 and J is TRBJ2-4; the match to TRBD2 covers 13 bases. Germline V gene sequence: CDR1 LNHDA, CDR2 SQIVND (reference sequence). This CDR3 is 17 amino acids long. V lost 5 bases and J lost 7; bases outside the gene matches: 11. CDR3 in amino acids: CASSSTARLAGGNIQYF. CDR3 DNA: TGTGCCAGTAGTTCGACGGCCAGACTAGCGGGGGGCAACATTCAGTACTTC.

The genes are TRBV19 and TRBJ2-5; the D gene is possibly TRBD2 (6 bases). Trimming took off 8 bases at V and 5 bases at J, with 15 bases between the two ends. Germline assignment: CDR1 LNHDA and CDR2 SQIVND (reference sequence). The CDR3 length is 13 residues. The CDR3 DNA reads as TGTGCCAGTGGGGAACTAGCAGGGGAGACCCAGTACTTC. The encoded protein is CASGELAGETQYF.